The clone carrying this T cell receptor beta chain was recorded at least ten times. TCRdb used MiXCR to reprocess the 5' RACE reads, holding one entry per CDR3 protein. The table includes approximately 37,000 distinct CDR3 sequences, roughly 5% detected once. This record belongs to a study of early T cells in non-severe SARS-CoV-2 infection. This CDR3 spans 14 amino acids. V was trimmed by 6 bases and J by 1 base, leaving 12 bases between them. Germline values: CDR1 MNHEY, CDR2 SVGAGI. This chain uses TRBV6-5 with TRBJ1-1; no clear D gene. This sequence originates from an adult who was a healthcare worker with PCR-confirmed SARS-CoV-2 infection or an uninfected control (not recorded which). The specimen was whole blood. CDR3: CASSSGWGNTEAFF. The CDR3 coding sequence is TGTGCCAGCAGCTCGGGCTGGGGGAACACTGAAGCTTTCTTT.